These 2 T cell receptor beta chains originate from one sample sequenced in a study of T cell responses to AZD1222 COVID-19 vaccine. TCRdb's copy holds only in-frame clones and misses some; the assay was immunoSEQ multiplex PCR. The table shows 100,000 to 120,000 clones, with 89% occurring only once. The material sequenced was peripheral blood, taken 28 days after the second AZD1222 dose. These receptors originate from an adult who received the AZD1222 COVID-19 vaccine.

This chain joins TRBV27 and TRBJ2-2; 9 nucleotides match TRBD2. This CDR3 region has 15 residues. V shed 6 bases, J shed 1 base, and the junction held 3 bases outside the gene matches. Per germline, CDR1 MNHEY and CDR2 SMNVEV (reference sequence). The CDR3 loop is CASRFSGRNTGELFF. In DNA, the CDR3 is TGTGCCAGCAGATTTAGCGGGAGGAACACCGGGGAGCTGTTTTTT.

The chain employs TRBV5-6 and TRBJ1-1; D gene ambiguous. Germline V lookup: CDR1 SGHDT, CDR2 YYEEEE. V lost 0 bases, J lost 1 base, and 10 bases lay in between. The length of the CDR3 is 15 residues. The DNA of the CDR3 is TGTGCCAGCAGCTTGGGAGGCAGGCGGAACACTGAAGCTTTCTTT. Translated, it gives CASSLGGRRNTEAFF.